The following is a TCR beta chain sequence with its context. Its specificity is not known. TCRdb's table, derived via immunoSEQ multiplex PCR, lists solely in-frame clones and lacks some. Of roughly 49,000 clones listed, just over 85% are singletons. This entry is derived from a study of OX40 agonist ivuxolimab in advanced cancers. Study-wide points: Partial responders treated at 0.1-3.0 mg/kg exhibited clonal expansion among the lowest measured.

The V gene's germline CDR1 is SGDLS and CDR2 YYNGEE. Deletions cut 1 base from V and 4 bases from J, with 6 bases between. The CDR3 runs 13 residues. This TCR came from an adult with an advanced solid tumor such as melanoma, head and neck, liver or kidney cancer. The rearrangement links TRBV9 to TRBJ1-5, with D uncertain. The sequenced sample was CD4+ or CD8+ T cells sorted from blood, obtained in a trial of the OX40 agonist ivuxolimab. The CDR3 is CASSVSPNQPQHF. The DNA for the CDR3 is TGTGCCAGCAGCGTATCCCCAAATCAGCCCCAGCATTTT.